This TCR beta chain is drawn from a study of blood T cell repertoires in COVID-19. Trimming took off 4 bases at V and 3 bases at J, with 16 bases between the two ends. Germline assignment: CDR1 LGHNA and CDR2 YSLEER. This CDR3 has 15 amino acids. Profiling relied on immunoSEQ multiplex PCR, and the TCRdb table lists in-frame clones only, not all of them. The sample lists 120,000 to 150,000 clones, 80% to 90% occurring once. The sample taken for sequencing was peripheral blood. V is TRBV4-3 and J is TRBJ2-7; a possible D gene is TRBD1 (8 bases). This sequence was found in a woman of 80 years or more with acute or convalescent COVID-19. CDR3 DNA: TGCGCCAGCAGCCTTCAACAGGGGGAGGGCTACGAGCAGTACTTC. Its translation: CASSLQQGEGYEQYF.